This TCR beta chain was sequenced for a study of blood T cell repertoires in COVID-19. Study-level information: Acute and convalescent COVID-19 specimens originated in the United States, Italy and Spain. The analysed material was cDNA or gDNA that came from T cells, B-cell-depleted T cells, or PBMCs.

The protocol was immunoSEQ multiplex PCR, while the TCRdb copy is restricted to in-frame clones and leaves out a portion. The sample carries about 150,000 clones, roughly nine tenths recorded once. V shed 4 bases, J shed 3 bases, and the junction held 4 bases outside the gene matches. Germline CDR1 reads SGHVS; CDR2 reads FNYEAQ. The CDR3 has 15 amino acids. Sequences were obtained from peripheral blood. The receptor comes from a woman aged 60-75 years with active or convalescent COVID-19. The chain recombines TRBV7-6 with TRBJ2-5, with 11 bases matching TRBD2. The CDR3 protein is CASSSQTSGEETQYF. Here the CDR3 DNA reads TGTGCCAGCAGCTCCCAGACTAGCGGGGAAGAGACCCAGTACTTC.